This is a list of T cell receptor beta chains from one sample in a study of T cell changes during pregnancy in multiple sclerosis. Clones were read by immunoSEQ multiplex PCR, and TCRdb kept only the in-frame ones, dropping some. The sample has tens of thousands of clones, 93% seen once. Sequences were derived from CD8+ T cells from peripheral blood mononuclear cells, sampled in the second trimester of pregnancy. The source of these receptors is a female donor with multiple sclerosis, enrolled in a pregnancy study. Both conserved end residues are part of each CDR3. Not every row has a clone size; where given, it reads once, few, many or a size class.

v_call clone_size cdr3_aa
TRBV10-2 - CASSELSGGSSSYEQYF
TRBV9 - CASSVSGGSVTEAFF
TRBV7-9 once CASSPRRLAGGLSYNEQFF
TRBV2 - CASSGRTAQETQYF
TRBV27 once CASSLITGNEQYF
TRBV7-2 few CARGGRAATDTQYF
TRBV10-3 - CAISAPGLGNSYEQYF
TRBV2 - CASSFGTAEAFF
TRBV5-3 - CARSVTAQTGVYEQYF
TRBV30 - CAWSEGVTGEKLFF
TRBV6-6 - CASSYPEEGVYGYTF
TRBV28 - CASSSHRGRSGYSNQPQHF
TRBV5-6 few CASSLAADTEAFF
TRBV27 - CASSFAGTGNYGYTF
TRBV12-5 - CASGRLANTGELFF
TRBV19 - CASSIGQGANEQFF
TRBV6-4 - CASSVRTGHLNTEAFF
TRBV7-3 once CASSGSDSSYEQYF
TRBV27 - CASSQDIRNGYTF
TRBV25-1 - CASSQGGITEAFF
TRBV28 - CASSFGGRTSSYEQYF
TRBV11-2 - CASSLDPGQSYEQYF